This TCR beta chain was sequenced during a study of T cell responses to AZD1222 COVID-19 vaccine. This clone has a handful of counts. Data came from immunoSEQ multiplex PCR; TCRdb stores just in-frame clones and leaves some out. The sample contains roughly 100,000 clones, around 89% of which appear only once. Deletions cut 4 bases from V and 3 bases from J, with 13 bases between. The CDR3 totals 14 residues. CDR1 and CDR2 from the germline V gene are SGHRS and YFSETQ. The sequence was obtained from an adult in good health. Specimen: peripheral blood, collected on day 0 of AZD1222 vaccination. This chain links TRBV5-1 with TRBJ2-5, with D possibly TRBD1 on 6 matching bases. The CDR3 spells CASSEQGWKETQYF. CDR3 nucleotide sequence: TGCGCCAGCAGCGAACAGGGTTGGAAAGAGACCCAGTACTTC.